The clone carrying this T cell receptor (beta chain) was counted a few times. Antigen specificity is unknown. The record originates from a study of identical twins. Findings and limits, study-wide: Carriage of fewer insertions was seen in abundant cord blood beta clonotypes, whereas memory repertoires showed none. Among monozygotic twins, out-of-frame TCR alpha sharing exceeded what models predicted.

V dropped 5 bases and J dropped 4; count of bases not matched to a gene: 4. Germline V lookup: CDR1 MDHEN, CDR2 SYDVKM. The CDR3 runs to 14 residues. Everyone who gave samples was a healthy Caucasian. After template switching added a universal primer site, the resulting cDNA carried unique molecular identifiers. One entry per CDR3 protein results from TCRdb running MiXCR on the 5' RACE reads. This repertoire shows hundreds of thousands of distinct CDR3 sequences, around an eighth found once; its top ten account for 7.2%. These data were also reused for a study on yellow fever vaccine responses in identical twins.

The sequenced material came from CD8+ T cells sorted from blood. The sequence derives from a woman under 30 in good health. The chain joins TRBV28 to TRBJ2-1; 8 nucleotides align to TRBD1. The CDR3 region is CASSPRTGYNEQFF. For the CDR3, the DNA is TGTGCCAGCAGTCCAAGGACAGGGTACAATGAGCAGTTCTTC. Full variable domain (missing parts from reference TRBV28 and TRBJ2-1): DVKVTQSSRYLVKRTGEKVFLECVQDMDHENMFWYRQDPGLGLRLIYFSYDVKMKEKGDIPEGYSVSREKKERFSLILESASTNQTSMYLCASSPRTGYNEQFFGPGTRLTVL.